This T cell receptor (beta chain) was recorded in a study of cytomegalovirus exposure and HLA in healthy donors. A note on this clone: Its specificity is not known.

Primers for the PCR totalled 60 Vbeta and 13 Jbeta. The protocol was immunoSEQ multiplex PCR, while the TCRdb copy is restricted to in-frame clones and leaves out a portion. Among 90,000 to 110,000 clones, under 85% were seen once, and the ten largest hold 7.7%. Study findings and constraints: Cytomegalovirus association was assigned to about 180 TCR beta chains. In a later analysis, parvovirus B19, influenza, CMV and Epstein-Barr virus appeared linked to several top co-occurrence clusters.

The sequenced sample consisted of PBMCs. The sequence derives from a woman between 45 and 60 years old in good health and CMV-seropositive.

The CDR3 spells CASSSSTDTQYF. The CDR3 DNA is TGTGCCAGCAGTTCTAGCACAGATACGCAGTATTTT. The chain is built from TRBV6-1 and TRBJ2-3, with D unresolved. The V gene lost 5 bases and the J gene lost 0 bases, with 3 bases spanning the gap. This CDR3 contains 12 residues. Germline V gene data show CDR1 as MNHNS and CDR2 as SASEGT.